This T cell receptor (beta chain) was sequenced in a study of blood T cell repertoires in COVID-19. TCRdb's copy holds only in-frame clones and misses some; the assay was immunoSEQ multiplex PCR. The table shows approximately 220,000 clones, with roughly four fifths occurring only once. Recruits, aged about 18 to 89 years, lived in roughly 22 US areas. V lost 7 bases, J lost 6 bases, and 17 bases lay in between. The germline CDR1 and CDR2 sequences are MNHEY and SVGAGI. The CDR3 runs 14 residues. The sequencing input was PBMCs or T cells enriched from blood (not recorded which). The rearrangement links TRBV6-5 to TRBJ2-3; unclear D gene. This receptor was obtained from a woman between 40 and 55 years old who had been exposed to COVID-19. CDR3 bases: TGTGCCAGCAAGTCGTCTCGAGTGACTGATACGCAGTATTTT. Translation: CASKSSRVTDTQYF.